What follows are 10 T cell receptor beta chains derived from one specimen sequenced in a study of cytomegalovirus exposure and HLA in healthy donors. The table came from immunoSEQ multiplex PCR; TCRdb's copy has only in-frame clones and leaves some out. The data contain 150,000 to 200,000 clones, about 89% of them seen just once; the ten biggest clones take up roughly 3%. Sequenced sample: PBMCs. The receptors were sampled from a man between 18 and 35 years old in good health and CMV-seropositive.

This clone was counted a few times. This rearrangement joins TRBV9 to TRBJ2-7, with D possibly TRBD1 on 5 matching bases. The CDR3 covers 12 residues. V was shortened by 3 bases and J by 4 bases, with 8 bases between the two germline ends. Looked up from germline, CDR1 is SGDLS and CDR2 is YYNGEE. The CDR3 DNA is TGTGCCAGCAGCGGGCAGGGTTACGAGCAGTACTTC. Translating it yields CASSGQGYEQYF.

J is TRBJ1-5 and V is TRBV9; 7 nucleotides align to TRBD1. The CDR3 is 14 amino acids. The germline gives CDR1 SGDLS, CDR2 YYNGEE. V lost 3 bases, J lost 5 bases, and 5 bases stayed unmatched. The DNA of the CDR3 is TGTGCCAGCAGCGCCGGGACAGACTATCAGCCCCAGCATTTT. The encoded protein is CASSAGTDYQPQHF.

The chain has TRBV4-3 and TRBJ2-7; no reliable D call. There are 13 residues in the CDR3. The germline V and J ends were trimmed by 3 bases and 2 bases, with 8 bases remaining between them. Germline V gene sequence: CDR1 LGHNA, CDR2 YSLEER. This CDR3 reads CASSQARAYEQYF. Here the CDR3 DNA reads TGCGCCAGCAGCCAGGCCCGGGCCTACGAGCAGTACTTC.

The gene calls are TRBV6-5 and TRBJ2-5, with D maybe TRBD2 (5 bases). The ends were cut back, 4 bases at V and 5 bases at J, with 14 bases in the middle. This CDR3 spans 14 amino acids. CDR1 and CDR2 (germline): MNHEY, SVGAGI. The CDR3 DNA is TGTGCCAGCAGTTTTCATACTAGAAGCGAGACCCAGTACTTC. It translates to CASSFHTRSETQYF.

This clone was detected once. The rearrangement uses TRBV2 and TRBJ1-5; D not certain. CDR1 is SNHLY and CDR2 is FYNNEI in the germline V gene. The CDR3 runs 16 residues. V was pared by 4 bases and J by 3 bases, with 16 bases between. CDR3 amino acids: CASSGVGLLLNQPQHF. CDR3 nucleotide sequence: TGTGCCAGCAGTGGGGTTGGGCTCCTGCTCAATCAGCCCCAGCATTTT.

The rearrangement links TRBV5-1 to TRBJ2-1; 9 bases agree with TRBD2. The CDR3 length is 16 residues. Germline V gene sequence: CDR1 SGHRS, CDR2 YFSETQ. With 4 bases clipped from V and 5 bases from J, the junction kept 10 bases outside the gene matches. CDR3 DNA sequence: TGCGCCAGCAGCCACACCGGGACTAGCATCGACAATGAGCAGTTCTTC. Translated: CASSHTGTSIDNEQFF.

CDR3 amino acids: CASTSVSYEQYF. CDR3 in DNA: TGTGCCAGCACCTCCGTCTCCTACGAGCAGTACTTC. V is TRBV27 and J is TRBJ2-7; D unclear. CDR1 is MNHEY and CDR2 is SMNVEV in the germline V gene (reference sequence). Trimming took off 7 bases at V and 0 bases at J, with 7 bases between the two ends. CDR3 size: 12 residues.

The CDR3, as DNA: TGTGCCAGTAGTAACACAGGTGGCCACGAGCAGTACTTC. Protein product: CASSNTGGHEQYF. The chain has TRBV19 and TRBJ2-7; D might be TRBD1 (5 bases). CDR3 size: 13 residues. Germline assignment: CDR1 LNHDA and CDR2 SQIVND (reference sequence). Trimming removed 4 bases from V and 5 bases from J, with 12 bases in between.

This clone was seen just once. DNA for the CDR3: TGTGCCAGCAGTTCCGAACACAGAGAGACCCAGTACTTC. Its translation is CASSSEHRETQYF. The chain has TRBV5-4 and TRBJ2-5; D gene unclear. Per the germline V gene, CDR1 is SGHNT and CDR2 is YYREEE (reference sequence). The CDR3 consists of 13 residues. With 5 bases removed from V and 4 bases from J, the gap between germline ends came to 12 bases.

The V call is TRBV5-1, the J call TRBJ2-7; 7 bases align to TRBD1. CDR1 and CDR2 (germline): SGHRS, YFSETQ. The CDR3 length is 15 residues. V lost 4 bases and J lost 5; bases outside the gene matches: 12. The CDR3 loop reads CASSPDPDRPHEQYF. The CDR3 nucleotides read TGCGCCAGCAGCCCTGACCCGGACAGGCCCCACGAGCAGTACTTC. The variable domain in full, with the rest retrieved from reference TRBV5-1 and TRBJ2-7, is KAGVTQTPRYLIKTRGQQVTLSCSPISGHRSVSWYQQTPGQGLQFLFEYFSETQRNKGNFPGRFSGRQFSNSRSEMNVSTLELGDSALYLCASSPDPDRPHEQYFGPGTRLTVT.